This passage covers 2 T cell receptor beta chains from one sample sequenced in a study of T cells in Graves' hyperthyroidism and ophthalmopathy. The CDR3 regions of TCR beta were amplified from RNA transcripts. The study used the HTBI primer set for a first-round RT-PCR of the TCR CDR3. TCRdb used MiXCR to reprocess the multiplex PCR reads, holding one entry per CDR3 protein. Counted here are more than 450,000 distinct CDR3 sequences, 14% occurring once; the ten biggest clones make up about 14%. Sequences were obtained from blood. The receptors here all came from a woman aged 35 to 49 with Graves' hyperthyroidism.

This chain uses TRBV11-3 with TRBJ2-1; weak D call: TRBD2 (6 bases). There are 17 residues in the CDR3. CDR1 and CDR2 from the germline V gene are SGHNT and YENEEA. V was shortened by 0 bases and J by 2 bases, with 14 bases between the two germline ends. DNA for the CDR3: TGTGCCAGCAGCTTAGATCGTCACGGGACTCCCTACAATGAGCAGTTCTTC. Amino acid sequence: CASSLDRHGTPYNEQFF.

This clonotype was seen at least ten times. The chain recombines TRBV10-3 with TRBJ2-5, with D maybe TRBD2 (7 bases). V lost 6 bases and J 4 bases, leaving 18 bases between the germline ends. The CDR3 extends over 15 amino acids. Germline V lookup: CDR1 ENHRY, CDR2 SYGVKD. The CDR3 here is CAISRGASGGETQYF. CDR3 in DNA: TGTGCCATCAGCCGGGGGGCTAGCGGTGGAGAGACCCAGTACTTC.